Following are 27 T cell receptor beta chains from one sample sequenced in a study of cytotoxic CD8 clonotypes in ibrutinib-treated CLL. Libraries were prepared by immunoSEQ multiplex PCR; TCRdb keeps only in-frame clonotypes and omits some of them. The top ten clones hold just over 20% of a sample with roughly 49,000 clones, around 78% of them seen once. Sequencing was performed on PBMCs, taken after 24 months of ibrutinib treatment. These receptors were collected from a human donor with chronic lymphocytic leukemia.

The chain links TRBV11-2 to TRBJ2-7; a weak D match, TRBD1 (6 bases). V lost 1 base to trimming and J lost 5 bases, with 12 bases between them. In germline, CDR1 is SGHAT, CDR2 FQNNGV. The CDR3 loop spans 14 amino acids. CDR3 in amino acids: CASSLVHGQHEQYF. In DNA form, the CDR3 reads TGTGCCAGCAGCTTAGTCCATGGACAGCACGAGCAGTACTTC.

This sequence joins TRBV14 and TRBJ1-4; TRBD1 aligns across 9 bases. J lost 0 bases, V lost 0 bases, and 5 bases had no gene match. The length of the CDR3 is 18 residues. The V gene's germline CDR1 is SGHDN and CDR2 FVKESK. CDR3 sequence reads: CASSQERDRDTTNEKLFF. The CDR3 DNA is TGTGCCAGCAGCCAAGAAAGGGACAGGGATACAACTAATGAAAAACTGTTTTTT.

This clone is a singleton in its sample. In the same sample, other DNA sequences code for this CDR3. This chain uses TRBV30 with TRBJ1-6, with a weak D call TRBD1 (5 bases). CDR3 size: 14 residues. V lost 0 bases, J lost 10 bases, and 13 bases lay in between. Per germline, CDR1 GTSNPN and CDR2 SVGIG (reference sequence). CDR3 nucleotide sequence: TGTGCCTGGAGTGTACCGCAGGGTCGGTCACCCCTCCACTTT. Encoded protein: CAWSVPQGRSPLHF.

This sequence joins TRBV4-3 and TRBJ2-1; 7 nucleotides align to TRBD2. The CDR3 totals 15 residues. The germline gives CDR1 LGHNA, CDR2 YSLEER. V was clipped by 1 base and J by 6 bases; unmatched bases: 6. The CDR3 protein is CASSQVWGEGNEQFF. The CDR3 DNA reads TGCGCCAGCAGCCAAGTCTGGGGGGAGGGCAATGAGCAGTTCTTC.

The chain carries TRBV19 and TRBJ1-2; 11 nucleotides agree with TRBD1. The CDR3 extends over 17 amino acids. V shed 0 bases, J shed 4 bases, and the junction held 7 bases outside the gene matches. In germline, CDR1 is LNHDA, CDR2 SQIVND (reference sequence). Here the CDR3 reads CASSIDGTGGKGYGYTF. CDR3 coding DNA: TGTGCCAGTAGTATAGACGGGACAGGGGGAAAGGGCTATGGCTACACCTTC.

This chain joins TRBV5-1 and TRBJ1-3, with 7 positions matching TRBD1. From germline, CDR1 is SGHRS and CDR2 YFSETQ. Trimming took 4 bases from V and 0 from J; bases not matched to a gene: 7. The CDR3 spans 16 residues. The CDR3 nucleotides are TGCGCCAGCAGCCCGAGACAGGGTAACTCTGGAAACACCATATATTTT. This gives the protein CASSPRQGNSGNTIYF.

This chain links TRBV7-2 with TRBJ2-2; D is unclear. Trimming left V 4 bases short and J 7 bases short, with 7 bases between. CDR1 is SGHTA, CDR2 FQGNSA, per germline. The CDR3 totals 12 residues. The CDR3 DNA reads TGTGCCAGCAGCTCGCTTGGCGGGGAGCTGTTTTTT. It yields the protein CASSSLGGELFF. The entire variable domain, with the rest obtained from reference TRBV7-2 and TRBJ2-2, is as follows: GAGVSQSPSNKVTEKGKDVELRCDPISGHTALYWYRQSLGQGLEFLIYFQGNSAPDKSGLPSDRFSAERTGGSVSTLTIQRTQQEDSAVYLCASSSLGGELFFGEGSRLTVL.

V is TRBV5-5 and J is TRBJ1-1, with TRBD1 matching 7 bases. This CDR3 is built from 14 residues. The junction had 7 bases not matched to a gene; V was cut back by 6 bases and J by 2 bases. Germline V gene data show CDR1 as SGHKS and CDR2 as YYEKEE (reference sequence). CDR3: CASTFGQVNTEAFF. Here the CDR3 DNA reads TGTGCCAGCACCTTTGGACAGGTCAACACTGAAGCTTTCTTT. The entire variable domain, with the rest obtained from reference TRBV5-5 and TRBJ1-1, is as follows: DAGVTQSPTHLIKTRGQQVTLRCSPISGHKSVSWYQQVLGQGPQFIFQYYEKEERGRGNFPDRFSARQFPNYSSELNVNALLLGDSALYLCASTFGQVNTEAFFGQGTRLTVV.

This chain connects TRBV30 to TRBJ2-5, with unresolved D. With 8 bases removed from V and 2 bases from J, the gap between germline ends came to 15 bases. The CDR3 contains 13 residues. The germline CDR1 and CDR2 sequences are GTSNPN and SVGIG (reference sequence). CDR3 protein: CAGLWFKQETQYF. DNA for the CDR3: TGTGCCGGGCTATGGTTCAAGCAAGAGACCCAGTACTTC.

V is TRBV7-6 and J is TRBJ2-7; a weak D match, TRBD1 (7 bases). V lost 5 bases, J lost 5 bases, and 10 bases lay in between. Germline V gene sequence: CDR1 SGHVS, CDR2 FNYEAQ. The CDR3 runs to 12 residues. The chain's CDR3 is CASSGGGHEQYF. The CDR3 coding sequence is TGTGCCAGCAGCGGAGGGGGCCACGAGCAGTACTTC.

The J gene is TRBJ2-1, the V gene TRBV5-5, with 13 bases matching TRBD2. This CDR3 region has 18 residues. The germline CDR1 and CDR2 sequences are SGHKS and YYEKEE (reference sequence). V lost 3 bases and J lost 3; bases outside the gene matches: 9. The CDR3 DNA reads as TGTGCCAGCAGCTGGGCAGGGGGGACTAGCGGGGACTACAATGAGCAGTTCTTC. Translation: CASSWAGGTSGDYNEQFF.

A remark on this clone: Other DNA sequences in this sample translate to the same CDR3. The rearrangement joins TRBV6-5 to TRBJ1-1; tentatively, D is TRBD1 (5 bases). The V and J ends lost 6 bases and 0 bases respectively, with 11 bases between them. Germline CDR1 MNHEY, CDR2 SVGAGI. This CDR3 has 14 residues. The CDR3 DNA follows: TGTGCCAGCAGCTCCCGGGGGGTGAACACTGAAGCTTTCTTT. Translated, it gives CASSSRGVNTEAFF.

This chain links TRBV7-6 with TRBJ2-7; D unresolved. Germline lookup yields CDR1 SGHVS and CDR2 FNYEAQ. The CDR3 is 13 residues long. Trimming removed 5 bases from V and 3 bases from J, with 11 bases in between. CDR3 amino acids: CASSPWRSYEQYF. The DNA of the CDR3 is TGTGCCAGCAGCCCCTGGCGGAGCTACGAGCAGTACTTC.

V usage is TRBV6-5 and J usage is TRBJ2-3, with 14 bases identical to TRBD2. V was pared by 6 bases and J by 4 bases, with 3 bases of the junction left unmatched. The CDR3 is 15 residues long. CDR1 and CDR2 (germline): MNHEY, SVGAGI. CDR3 protein: CASRGLAGVPDTQYF. As DNA, the CDR3 is TGTGCCAGCAGGGGACTAGCGGGAGTCCCAGATACGCAGTATTTT.

The chain uses TRBV7-2 and TRBJ2-7; D gene unclear. Trimming removed 2 bases at V and 0 bases at J, with 8 bases between. The CDR3 loop spans 14 amino acids. Germline CDR1 is SGHTA and CDR2 is FQGNSA. CDR3 bases: TGTGCCAGCAGCTTACTGGCGGACTCCTACGAGCAGTACTTC. Protein: CASSLLADSYEQYF.

This chain uses TRBV27 with TRBJ2-5; TRBD2 agrees at 8 bases. The V segment lost 3 bases and the J segment 5 bases; nucleotides outside the gene matches: 8. Germline values: CDR1 MNHEY, CDR2 SMNVEV (reference sequence). The CDR3 contains 15 residues. DNA of the CDR3: TGTGCCAGCAGTTTCTCGACGGGAGGGCAGGAGACCCAGTACTTC. This gives the protein CASSFSTGGQETQYF.

This chain links TRBV11-2 with TRBJ1-4; weak D call: TRBD1 (6 bases). Trimming left V 5 bases short and J 1 base short, with 11 bases between. There are 15 residues in the CDR3. The germline V gene has CDR1 SGHAT and CDR2 FQNNGV. CDR3 loop: CASSPFRGTNEKLFF. DNA for the CDR3: TGTGCCAGCAGCCCCTTCAGGGGAACTAATGAAAAACTGTTTTTT.

V is TRBV7-2 and J is TRBJ2-3; 12 positions agree with TRBD2. Trimming cost V 5 bases and J 3 bases; bases outside gene matches: 6. The CDR3 covers 16 residues. Germline CDR1 SGHTA, CDR2 FQGNSA. The CDR3 is CASSQTSGSPTDTQYF. Here the CDR3 DNA reads TGTGCCAGCAGCCAGACTAGCGGGAGTCCGACAGATACGCAGTATTTT.

The V gene is TRBV2, the J gene TRBJ2-1; TRBD2 matches at 9 bases. The CDR3 spans 14 residues. CDR1 and CDR2 (germline): SNHLY, FYNNEI. V lost 1 base to trimming and J lost 9 bases; unmatched junction nucleotides: 4. CDR3 loop: CASSEGGLAAEQFF. The CDR3 nucleotides read TGTGCCAGCAGTGAAGGGGGACTAGCTGCTGAGCAGTTCTTC.

V gene TRBV14 combines with J gene TRBJ1-2; D not certain. V lost 0 bases and J lost 10, with 9 bases in between. Germline V lookup: CDR1 SGHDN, CDR2 FVKESK. The CDR3 loop spans 12 amino acids. DNA of the CDR3: TGTGCCAGCAGCCAAGATTCCGGGATCTACACCTTC. Amino acids: CASSQDSGIYTF.

This clone has only one observation. The chain is built from TRBV4-2 and TRBJ2-3; 10 positions match TRBD2. The CDR3 is 16 amino acids. Germline V CDR1 and CDR2: LGHNA, YNFKEQ. Unmatched junction bases numbered 7, after V lost 4 bases and J lost 3 bases. In DNA form, the CDR3 reads TGTGCCAGCAGCCTCATCAGCGGGAGGGGGACAGATACGCAGTATTTT. Encoded protein: CASSLISGRGTDTQYF.

The chain links TRBV14 to TRBJ2-7; D is ambiguous. V was pared by 5 bases and J by 0 bases, with 14 bases between. This CDR3 contains 15 residues. Germline loops: CDR1 SGHDN, CDR2 FVKESK. The CDR3 loop reads CASSFGGWSSYEQYF. CDR3 DNA sequence: TGTGCCAGCAGCTTCGGCGGATGGAGCTCCTACGAGCAGTACTTC.

The chain is built from TRBV6-1 and TRBJ2-5; D not certain. V lost 1 base and J lost 1, with 10 bases in between. Per germline, CDR1 MNHNS and CDR2 SASEGT. The CDR3 has 15 residues. CDR3 bases: TGTGCCAGCAGTGAAGTAAACAGCTTCCAAGAGACCCAGTACTTC. Translated: CASSEVNSFQETQYF.

The chain couples TRBV5-1 to TRBJ1-1; D is undetermined. With 3 bases removed from V and 0 bases from J, the gap between germline ends came to 12 bases. Germline V gives CDR1 SGHRS, CDR2 YFSETQ. There are 15 residues in the CDR3. The CDR3 sequence: CASSSRALMNTEAFF. DNA for the CDR3: TGCGCCAGCAGCTCGCGGGCTTTGATGAACACTGAAGCTTTCTTT.

The table lists this clone with many counts. CDR3 sequence: CAISVNYGYTF. The CDR3 DNA reads as TGTGCCATCAGTGTTAACTATGGCTACACCTTC. V is TRBV10-3 and J is TRBJ1-2; D is undetermined. V gave up 4 bases and J gave up 1 base, with 1 base separating them. Germline V lookup: CDR1 ENHRY, CDR2 SYGVKD. The CDR3 is 11 amino acids.

V usage is TRBV9 and J usage is TRBJ2-7, with D uncertain. CDR3 length: 15 amino acids. Looked up from germline, CDR1 is SGDLS and CDR2 is YYNGEE. Trimming left V 6 bases short and J 7 bases short, with 23 bases between. CDR3: CASTPTLGNGGEQYF. The CDR3 nucleotides read TGTGCCAGCACCCCAACCCTTGGGAACGGCGGTGAGCAGTACTTC.

This chain uses TRBV15 with TRBJ2-1; D may be TRBD1 (5 bases). The ends were cut back, 0 bases at V and 12 bases at J, with 12 bases in the middle. CDR1 is LNHNV, CDR2 YYDKDF, per germline (reference sequence). This CDR3 contains 13 residues. CDR3 coding DNA: TGTGCCACCAGCAGAGATAGGGGCAATAGGCAGTTCTTC. It codes for CATSRDRGNRQFF.